This entry lists 19 T cell receptor beta chains sequenced from one sample in a study of molecular identifiers for immune sequencing clone quantification. Each CDR3 protein is one row after TCRdb ran MiXCR on the PCR reads. Of approximately 680,000 distinct CDR3 sequences listed, approximately 24% are singletons. The sample consisted of naive CD8+ T cells from blood, with Jurkat cell RNA spiked in. As to subset: FACS-sorted CD8+CD4-CCR7+CD45RA+ naive T cells. The receptors derive from a human donor in good health. Some libraries in this study had Jurkat cell RNA spiked in.

A few counts support this clonotype. V gene TRBV5-4 combines with J gene TRBJ2-7; D is possibly TRBD1 or TRBD2 (5 bases each). Trimming stripped 0 bases from V and 0 bases from J, with 10 bases between. CDR1 and CDR2 from the germline V gene are SGHNT and YYREEE (reference sequence). This CDR3 spans 15 amino acids. For the CDR3, the DNA is TGTGCCAGCAGCTTGGACGGGACCTCCTCCTACGAGCAGTACTTC. It yields the protein CASSLDGTSSYEQYF.

This chain links TRBV27 with TRBJ2-7; TRBD1 is a possible D gene (6 bases). The V end was cut by 6 bases, the J end by 1 base, with 10 bases between. Germline V CDR1 and CDR2: MNHEY, SMNVEV (reference sequence). The CDR3 contains 13 residues. The CDR3 loop is CASRVQGSYEQYF. The CDR3 DNA reads as TGTGCCAGCAGGGTACAGGGTTCCTACGAGCAGTACTTC.

At least ten counts were recorded for this clonotype. The chain is built from TRBV7-9 and TRBJ1-1, with a possible D match to TRBD1 (6 bases). Germline CDR1 SEHNR, CDR2 FQNEAQ (reference sequence). V was shortened by 5 bases and J by 5 bases, with 18 bases between the two germline ends. CDR3 length equals 15 residues. Written as DNA, the CDR3 is TGTGCCAGCAGCCCGGGCGAGGGGGGAGGTACTGAAGCTTTCTTT. Translating gives CASSPGEGGGTEAFF.

A note on this clonotype: A read error may be the cause here, since a much bigger clone is one base away. The conserved closing phenylalanine or tryptophan is absent in this CDR3, likely reflecting a read error. CDR3 sequence (DNA): TGTGCCAGCAGCTTAAGAGACCCCCTGTACAATGAGCAGTTCCTC. The encoded protein is CASSLRDPLYNEQFL. The chain uses TRBV7-8 and TRBJ2-1; unclear D gene. The germline V gene has CDR1 SGHVS and CDR2 FQNEAQ. The CDR3 has 15 amino acids. The V end was cut by 2 bases, the J end by 4 bases, with 12 bases between.

This clonotype was detected many times. This chain connects TRBV6-5 to TRBJ2-1, with D perhaps matching TRBD1 or TRBD2 (5 bases each). The germline CDR1 and CDR2 sequences are MNHEY and SVGAGI. The CDR3 extends over 17 amino acids. Deletions cut 6 bases from V and 8 bases from J, with 26 bases between. For the CDR3, the DNA is TGTGCCAGCAGACCATCACCGGGACGGGGATTTTTGGATGAGCAGTTCTTC. It codes for CASRPSPGRGFLDEQFF.

J is TRBJ2-2 and V is TRBV20-1, with 7 nucleotides matching TRBD1. After removal of 2 bases from V and 6 bases from J, the junction contained 12 bases not matched to a gene. The CDR3 spans 16 residues. Germline CDR1 DFQATT, CDR2 SNEGSKA (reference sequence). In nucleotides, the CDR3 is TGCAGTGCTAGACCCAAAGACAGGGTTGGAGCCGGGGAGCTGTTTTTT. Protein product: CSARPKDRVGAGELFF.

This clonotype was recorded many times. This sequence joins TRBV6-6 and TRBJ2-2, with unresolved D. In germline, CDR1 is MNHNY, CDR2 SVGAGI (reference sequence). This CDR3 is 12 amino acids long. V dropped 8 bases and J dropped 1 base, with 5 bases sitting between them. The CDR3 sequence is CASGWNTGELFF. In DNA form, the CDR3 reads TGTGCCAGCGGGTGGAACACCGGGGAGCTGTTTTTT.

This clonotype has only a few counts. The V gene is TRBV4-1, the J gene TRBJ2-7, with a weak D call TRBD1 (6 bases). The CDR3 is made up of 16 amino acids. Per the germline V gene, CDR1 is MGHRA and CDR2 is YSYEKL. V dropped 1 base and J dropped 0 bases, with 13 bases sitting between them. The CDR3 bases are TGCGCCAGCAGCCAAGTCTCAGGGGTCTACTCCTACGAGCAGTACTTC. It specifies CASSQVSGVYSYEQYF.

This clonotype was recorded at least ten times. This sequence joins TRBV6-2 or TRBV6-3 and TRBJ1-5; perhaps TRBD1 as D (5 bases). Germline-derived CDR1 and CDR2 are MNHEY and SVGEGT. V was clipped by 6 bases and J by 4 bases, with 16 bases between them. The CDR3 covers 15 residues. In DNA form, the CDR3 reads TGTGCCAGCAGCTCAGAAGACAGAAGAAATCAGCCCCAGCATTTT. It is translated as CASSSEDRRNQPQHF.

Regarding this clonotype: One end of the junction does not line up with germline, which may come from a read error. The chain employs TRBV24-1 and TRBJ2-2, with TRBD2 matching over 12 bases. Germline CDR1 is KGHDR and CDR2 is SFDVKD. CDR3 size: 17 residues. The CDR3 nucleotides read TGTGCCTCCAGTGATCCACTAGCGGGAGGAAACACCGGGGAGCTGTTTTTT. Translation: CASSDPLAGGNTGELFF.

The rearrangement links TRBV19 to TRBJ2-1; weak D call: TRBD1 (6 bases). The V gene lost 6 bases and the J gene lost 3 bases, with 15 bases spanning the gap. The CDR3 has 15 residues. CDR1 LNHDA and CDR2 SQIVND come from the germline V gene (reference sequence). CDR3 region: CASRDWTAFYNEQFF. In DNA form, the CDR3 reads TGTGCCAGTAGGGATTGGACAGCTTTCTACAATGAGCAGTTCTTC.

Comments on this clonotype: At one end the junction does not follow the germline gene, possibly because of a read error. This chain uses TRBV14 with TRBJ1-5; perhaps TRBD1 as D (6 bases). Germline values: CDR1 SGHDN, CDR2 FVKESK. This CDR3 is 13 amino acids long. CDR3 loop: CARSSDSNQPQHF. In nucleotides, the CDR3 is TGTGCCCGCAGCTCGGACAGTAATCAGCCCCAGCATTTT.

V is TRBV12-5 and J is TRBJ1-2; no clear D. V lost 1 base to trimming and J lost 6 bases, with 6 bases between them. The germline CDR1 and CDR2 sequences are LGHNT and FRNRAP. The CDR3 contains 12 residues. Written as DNA, the CDR3 is TGTGCTAGTGGTTTGGGGACGGATGGCTACACCTTC. Protein: CASGLGTDGYTF.

Only a few counts were recorded for this clonotype. The chain recombines TRBV15 with TRBJ1-3; possibly TRBD1 for D (6 bases). This CDR3 contains 16 residues. V was trimmed by 4 bases and J by 6 bases, leaving 19 bases between them. Germline V gives CDR1 LNHNV, CDR2 YYDKDF (reference sequence). The CDR3 loop reads CATSTPGGGVLNTIYF. In DNA, the CDR3 is TGTGCCACCAGCACCCCCGGCGGGGGCGTGTTAAACACCATATATTTT.

This clonotype was seen at least ten times. The rearrangement uses TRBV28 and TRBJ2-3; TRBD2 matches 10 bases. Germline V gene sequence: CDR1 MDHEN, CDR2 SYDVKM. Trimming cost V 3 bases and J 5 bases; bases outside gene matches: 8. The CDR3 consists of 16 residues. DNA for the CDR3: TGTGCCAGCAGTTTGGCTAGCGGGGGACGGGGAGATACGCAGTATTTT. Its protein product is CASSLASGGRGDTQYF.

This rearrangement joins TRBV2 to TRBJ2-5, with TRBD1 matching over 8 bases. The CDR3 extends over 16 amino acids. Looked up from germline, CDR1 is SNHLY and CDR2 is FYNNEI. The J segment lost 2 bases and the V segment lost 4 bases, leaving 9 bases of the junction unmatched. In DNA form, the CDR3 reads TGTGCCAGCAGTGTGCCTAGACAGGGGAGTCAAGAGACCCAGTACTTC. Translation gives CASSVPRQGSQETQYF.

For this clonotype: Its ends do not fully match the called genes, so a read error is possible. The chain recombines TRBV2 with TRBJ2-1, with a weak D call TRBD2 (5 bases). Germline CDR1 and CDR2: SNHLY and FYNNEI. The CDR3 runs to 16 residues. The CDR3, as DNA: TGTGCCAGCATCGCGAGGGTGACGGAAGATTACAATAAGCAGTTCTTC. Translating gives CASIARVTEDYNKQFF.

This clonotype was observed many times. The gene calls are TRBV29-1 and TRBJ2-1; 9 nucleotides align to TRBD2. Trimming at V came to 6 bases and at J to 10 bases, leaving 19 bases not matched to a gene. The CDR3 length is 16 residues. Germline loops: CDR1 SQVTM, CDR2 ANQGSEA. The CDR3 DNA reads as TGCAGCGTACCAGGGCCTATAGCGGGAGAGGCGGGAGAGCAGTTCTTC. Residues: CSVPGPIAGEAGEQFF.

This clonotype has only a few counts. The gene calls are TRBV5-8 and TRBJ1-1, with D perhaps matching TRBD1 (6 bases). Deletions cut 0 bases from V and 3 bases from J, with 18 bases between. The CDR3 is 17 residues long. From germline, CDR1 is SGHTS and CDR2 YDEGEE. This CDR3 is CASSLVGGRGLDTEAFF. The CDR3 DNA sequence: TGTGCCAGCAGCTTGGTTGGGGGGCGAGGGTTGGACACTGAAGCTTTCTTT.